The T cell receptor (beta chain) under discussion was sequenced for a study of long-term antiretroviral therapy in people with HIV. The V and J ends lost 1 base and 0 bases respectively, with 10 bases between them. The CDR3 sequence is 16 residues long. Germline CDR1 and CDR2: SGHDN and FVKESK. Researchers ran immunoSEQ v3.0 at survey level. Libraries were prepared by immunoSEQ multiplex PCR; TCRdb keeps only in-frame clonotypes and omits some of them. Of roughly 27,000 clones listed, about 85% are singletons. The chain has TRBV14 and TRBJ2-4, with no clear D. Sequencing was performed on unsorted PBMCs, taken 2.3 years after starting antiretroviral therapy. This receptor was taken from a man in his forties with HIV. In DNA form, the CDR3 reads TGTGCCAGCAGCCAAGGATCGGAACTAGCCAAAAACATTCAGTACTTC. It yields the protein CASSQGSELAKNIQYF.